This is a list of T cell receptor beta chains from one sample in a study of shared clonotypes between healthy human individuals. Repertoires were generated with immunoSEQ multiplex PCR, while TCRdb's copy carries only in-frame clones and drops some. Of around 980,000 clones in the sample, approximately 78% were seen once. The specimen was memory CD4+ T cells from PBMCs. Source of these receptors: a young man in good health. Some clones in this sample may be carry-over from other donors' samples. CDR3s include the opening cysteine and the closing phenylalanine or tryptophan. D genes are given only for firm matches. The size field is filled for only some rows; it gives once, few, many or a size class.

clone size: -; J gene: TRBJ2-7; D gene: TRBD1; V gene: TRBV19; CDR3 protein: CATSGGQGLHEQYF; CDR3 DNA: TGTGCCACCTCCGGGGGACAGGGTCTGCACGAGCAGTACTTC
clone size: -; J gene: TRBJ2-1; D gene: -; V gene: TRBV2; CDR3 protein: CASRGGLFAEQFF; CDR3 DNA: TGTGCCAGCAGGGGCGGACTGTTTGCTGAGCAGTTCTTC
clone size: few; J gene: TRBJ1-2; D gene: -; V gene: TRBV27; CDR3 protein: CASSLGPDYYGYTF; CDR3 DNA: TGTGCCAGCAGTTTGGGACCTGACTACTATGGCTACACCTTC
clone size: -; J gene: TRBJ2-7; D gene: TRBD2; V gene: TRBV28; CDR3 protein: CASRKTSGPYEQYF; CDR3 DNA: TGTGCCAGCAGAAAGACTAGCGGCCCCTACGAGCAGTACTTC
clone size: -; J gene: TRBJ2-2; D gene: -; V gene: TRBV11-2; CDR3 protein: CASSLVVPKPAGDTGELFF; CDR3 DNA: TGTGCCAGCAGCTTAGTGGTCCCAAAACCCGCCGGGGACACCGGGGAGCTGTTTTTT
clone size: -; J gene: TRBJ2-1; D gene: -; V gene: TRBV21-1; CDR3 protein: CASSKGSGDRLEAGGSHEQFF; CDR3 DNA: TGTGCCAGCAGCAAAGGATCAGGGGACAGACTGGAAGCGGGAGGATCTCATGAGCAGTTCTTC
clone size: few; J gene: TRBJ1-3; D gene: -; V gene: TRBV7-2; CDR3 protein: CASSSGSGNTIYF; CDR3 DNA: TGTGCCAGCAGCTCTGGCTCTGGAAACACCATATATTTT
clone size: few; J gene: TRBJ1-1; D gene: -; V gene: TRBV5-1; CDR3 protein: CASSVQGLNSEAFF; CDR3 DNA: TGCGCCAGCAGCGTACAGGGACTGAACAGCGAAGCTTTCTTT
clone size: -; J gene: TRBJ2-3; D gene: TRBD2; V gene: TRBV5-4; CDR3 protein: CASSQLAGAPDTQYF; CDR3 DNA: TGCGCCAGCAGCCAGCTAGCGGGAGCCCCAGATACGCAGTATTTT
clone size: -; J gene: TRBJ1-2; D gene: TRBD1; V gene: TRBV11-2; CDR3 protein: CASSPGQEIYGYTF; CDR3 DNA: TGTGCCAGCAGCCCGGGACAGGAGATCTATGGCTACACCTTC
clone size: -; J gene: TRBJ1-3; D gene: -; V gene: TRBV28; CDR3 protein: CASVDRNRNTIYF; CDR3 DNA: TGTGCCAGCGTTGACAGGAATCGAAACACCATATATTTT
clone size: once; J gene: TRBJ1-4; D gene: TRBD1; V gene: TRBV27; CDR3 protein: CASSPRTGEKLFF; CDR3 DNA: TGTGCCAGCAGTCCTCGGACAGGAGAAAAACTGTTTTTT
clone size: -; J gene: TRBJ2-1; D gene: -; V gene: TRBV28; CDR3 protein: CATNTETYNEQFF; CDR3 DNA: TGTGCCACCAATACAGAAACTTACAATGAGCAGTTCTTC
clone size: -; J gene: TRBJ1-2; D gene: -; V gene: TRBV4-1; CDR3 protein: CASSQQGGDGYTF; CDR3 DNA: TGCGCCAGCAGCCAGCAAGGTGGGGACGGCTACACCTTC
clone size: -; J gene: TRBJ2-4; D gene: -; V gene: TRBV25-1; CDR3 protein: CASSGTDGIDRNIQYF; CDR3 DNA: TGTGCCAGCAGTGGAACCGACGGAATAGATCGGAACATTCAGTACTTC
clone size: -; J gene: TRBJ2-1; D gene: -; V gene: TRBV6-1; CDR3 protein: CASVGWGYNEQFF; CDR3 DNA: TGTGCCAGTGTAGGGTGGGGTTACAATGAGCAGTTCTTC
clone size: -; J gene: TRBJ2-7; D gene: TRBD2; V gene: TRBV28; CDR3 protein: CASSSLTFTSGSRPYEQYF; CDR3 DNA: TGTGCCAGCAGTTCCTTAACCTTTACCAGCGGGAGTCGTCCCTACGAGCAGTACTTC
clone size: -; J gene: TRBJ1-1; D gene: -; V gene: TRBV11-2; CDR3 protein: CASSFQTSEAFF; CDR3 DNA: TGTGCCAGCAGCTTCCAGACGTCTGAAGCTTTCTTT
clone size: once; J gene: TRBJ2-7; D gene: TRBD1; V gene: TRBV6-5; CDR3 protein: CASRGRDRPSEQYF; CDR3 DNA: TGTGCCAGCAGGGGAAGGGACAGGCCATCAGAGCAGTACTTC
clone size: -; J gene: TRBJ2-3; D gene: -; V gene: TRBV5-6; CDR3 protein: CASSLSPLDDTQYF; CDR3 DNA: TGTGCCAGCAGCTTGTCTCCCCTCGATGATACGCAGTATTTT
clone size: -; J gene: TRBJ2-7; D gene: -; V gene: TRBV2; CDR3 protein: CASSASTTYEQYF; CDR3 DNA: TGTGCCAGCAGTGCTAGTACAACCTACGAGCAGTACTTC
clone size: -; J gene: TRBJ1-2; D gene: TRBD1; V gene: TRBV11-2; CDR3 protein: CASRKAGGIYGYTF; CDR3 DNA: TGTGCCAGTCGTAAGGCAGGGGGCATCTATGGCTACACCTTC
clone size: -; J gene: TRBJ2-3; D gene: TRBD1; V gene: TRBV5-1; CDR3 protein: CASHMGTGDTDTQYF; CDR3 DNA: TGCGCCAGCCATATGGGGACAGGAGACACAGATACGCAGTATTTT
clone size: -; J gene: TRBJ2-5; D gene: -; V gene: TRBV28; CDR3 protein: CASSLEGLQETQYF; CDR3 DNA: TGTGCCAGCAGTTTAGAGGGTCTCCAAGAGACCCAGTACTTC
clone size: -; J gene: TRBJ2-7; D gene: TRBD2; V gene: TRBV5-6; CDR3 protein: CASSLRLAGPRRYEQYF; CDR3 DNA: TGTGCCAGCAGCTTGCGTCTAGCGGGGCCCCGGCGCTACGAGCAGTACTTC
clone size: -; J gene: TRBJ2-3; D gene: -; V gene: TRBV5-6; CDR3 protein: CASSLDTKDTQYF; CDR3 DNA: TGTGCCAGCAGCTTGGACACTAAAGATACGCAGTATTTT
clone size: -; J gene: TRBJ1-2; D gene: TRBD1; V gene: TRBV5-1; CDR3 protein: CASSSDRGPYGYTF; CDR3 DNA: TGCGCCAGCAGCTCGGACAGGGGGCCCTATGGCTACACCTTC
clone size: -; J gene: TRBJ2-6; D gene: -; V gene: TRBV5-1; CDR3 protein: CASSVLFWGANVLTF; CDR3 DNA: TGCGCCAGCAGCGTATTATTCTGGGGGGCCAACGTCCTGACTTTC
clone size: many; J gene: TRBJ1-2; D gene: -; V gene: TRBV4-1; CDR3 protein: CASSREGLYGYTF; CDR3 DNA: TGCGCCAGCAGCAGGGAAGGGCTCTATGGCTACACCTTC
clone size: -; J gene: TRBJ2-1; D gene: TRBD2; V gene: TRBV5-1; CDR3 protein: CASSLGTSGSWDEQFF; CDR3 DNA: TGCGCCAGCAGCCTCGGGACTAGCGGGAGTTGGGATGAGCAGTTCTTC
clone size: -; J gene: TRBJ2-2; D gene: TRBD1; V gene: TRBV4-2; CDR3 protein: CASSQYQGVWELFF; CDR3 DNA: TGTGCCAGCAGCCAGTATCAGGGGGTGTGGGAGCTGTTTTTT
clone size: -; J gene: TRBJ2-2; D gene: -; V gene: TRBV5-1; CDR3 protein: CASSPGPAPSAGELFF; CDR3 DNA: TGCGCCAGCAGCCCAGGGCCCGCTCCATCGGCCGGGGAGCTGTTTTTT
clone size: few; J gene: TRBJ1-1; D gene: -; V gene: TRBV18; CDR3 protein: CASSPGQNTEAFF; CDR3 DNA: TGTGCCAGCTCACCCGGACAGAACACTGAAGCTTTCTTT
clone size: -; J gene: TRBJ1-1; D gene: TRBD1; V gene: TRBV27; CDR3 protein: CASSLTGTAYTEAFF; CDR3 DNA: TGTGCCAGCAGTTTAACGGGGACAGCATACACTGAAGCTTTCTTT
clone size: -; J gene: TRBJ2-5; D gene: -; V gene: TRBV7-9; CDR3 protein: CASSHLELARQETQYF; CDR3 DNA: TGTGCCAGCAGCCATCTTGAGCTAGCGCGGCAAGAGACCCAGTACTTC
clone size: few; J gene: TRBJ1-5; D gene: TRBD1; V gene: TRBV29-1; CDR3 protein: CSARTGDNQPQHF; CDR3 DNA: TGCAGCGCGAGGACAGGGGATAATCAGCCCCAGCATTTT
clone size: -; J gene: TRBJ1-2; D gene: TRBD1; V gene: TRBV5-1; CDR3 protein: CASSFGTAGSGYTF; CDR3 DNA: TGCGCCAGCAGCTTCGGGACAGCCGGCTCGGGCTACACCTTC
clone size: -; J gene: TRBJ1-1; D gene: -; V gene: TRBV5-1; CDR3 protein: CASSLRGLGTEAFF; CDR3 DNA: TGCGCCAGCAGCTTGAGAGGGTTGGGCACTGAAGCTTTCTTT
clone size: -; J gene: TRBJ2-7; D gene: -; V gene: TRBV2; CDR3 protein: CASSGIHEQYF; CDR3 DNA: TGTGCCAGCAGTGGCATCCACGAGCAGTACTTC
clone size: -; J gene: TRBJ1-4; D gene: -; V gene: TRBV7-9; CDR3 protein: CASSPLPFGGGNEKLFF; CDR3 DNA: TGTGCCAGCAGCCCGCTACCCTTTGGGGGGGGGAATGAAAAACTGTTTTTT
clone size: -; J gene: TRBJ1-2; D gene: -; V gene: TRBV7-2; CDR3 protein: CASSLMAGQGGYTF; CDR3 DNA: TGTGCCAGCAGCCTTATGGCCGGGCAGGGGGGCTACACCTTC
clone size: few; J gene: TRBJ1-1; D gene: -; V gene: TRBV7-9; CDR3 protein: CASSLRGRVNTEAFF; CDR3 DNA: TGTGCCAGCAGCTTAAGGGGCAGGGTGAACACTGAAGCTTTCTTT
clone size: -; J gene: TRBJ1-3; D gene: -; V gene: TRBV5-1; CDR3 protein: CASSPRATGNTIYF; CDR3 DNA: TGCGCCAGCAGTCCCAGGGCGACGGGAAACACCATATATTTT
clone size: -; J gene: TRBJ2-3; D gene: -; V gene: TRBV7-9; CDR3 protein: CASAKGGGKDTQYF; CDR3 DNA: TGTGCCAGCGCGAAGGGGGGCGGAAAAGATACGCAGTATTTT
clone size: -; J gene: TRBJ2-3; D gene: -; V gene: TRBV5-1; CDR3 protein: CASSLARDSDTQYF; CDR3 DNA: TGCGCCAGCAGCTTGGCCCGGGATTCAGATACGCAGTATTTT
clone size: -; J gene: TRBJ2-7; D gene: -; V gene: TRBV27; CDR3 protein: CASSFYSAGTRGVIGQYF; CDR3 DNA: TGTGCCAGCAGCTTTTACTCAGCCGGGACCAGGGGGGTGATCGGGCAGTACTTC
clone size: -; J gene: TRBJ2-7; D gene: -; V gene: TRBV12-5; CDR3 protein: CATGTASYEQYF; CDR3 DNA: TGTGCAACCGGGACGGCCTCCTACGAGCAGTACTTC
clone size: -; J gene: TRBJ2-1; D gene: -; V gene: TRBV5-1; CDR3 protein: CASHNRVRGSYNEQFF; CDR3 DNA: TGCGCCAGTCACAATCGGGTAAGGGGCTCCTACAATGAGCAGTTCTTC
clone size: -; J gene: TRBJ1-1; D gene: -; V gene: TRBV18; CDR3 protein: CASSPPRGDGMNTEAFF; CDR3 DNA: TGTGCCAGCTCACCACCGAGGGGAGATGGGATGAACACTGAAGCTTTCTTT
clone size: few; J gene: TRBJ1-1; D gene: -; V gene: TRBV29-1; CDR3 protein: CSVGGDTEAFF; CDR3 DNA: TGCAGCGTGGGAGGTGACACTGAAGCTTTCTTT
clone size: -; J gene: TRBJ1-2; D gene: -; V gene: TRBV5-4; CDR3 protein: CASNTPADGYTF; CDR3 DNA: TGTGCCAGCAACACCCCCGCGGATGGCTACACCTTC
clone size: -; J gene: TRBJ1-4; D gene: -; V gene: TRBV5-4; CDR3 protein: CASSPTGATNEKLFF; CDR3 DNA: TGTGCCAGCAGCCCCACGGGCGCAACTAATGAAAAACTGTTTTTT
clone size: -; J gene: TRBJ1-5; D gene: -; V gene: TRBV29-1; CDR3 protein: CSVEAGAGQPQHF; CDR3 DNA: TGCAGCGTTGAAGCGGGGGCCGGTCAGCCCCAGCATTTT
clone size: -; J gene: TRBJ1-5; D gene: -; V gene: TRBV28; CDR3 protein: CASSFQGPQHF; CDR3 DNA: TGTGCCAGCAGTTTTCAGGGCCCCCAGCATTTT
clone size: -; J gene: TRBJ2-7; D gene: -; V gene: TRBV28; CDR3 protein: CAGANSYEQYF; CDR3 DNA: TGTGCGGGGGCGAACTCCTACGAGCAGTACTTC
clone size: -; J gene: TRBJ2-7; D gene: -; V gene: TRBV5-6; CDR3 protein: CASSKTTSYEQYF; CDR3 DNA: TGTGCCAGCAGCAAAACGACTAGTTACGAGCAGTACTTC
clone size: -; J gene: TRBJ2-7; D gene: -; V gene: TRBV30; CDR3 protein: CAWSGAHEQYF; CDR3 DNA: TGTGCCTGGAGCGGGGCACACGAGCAGTACTTC
clone size: many; J gene: TRBJ2-5; D gene: -; V gene: TRBV2; CDR3 protein: CASSEGRETQYF; CDR3 DNA: TGTGCCAGCAGTGAAGGGAGGGAGACCCAGTACTTC
clone size: once; J gene: TRBJ2-1; D gene: -; V gene: TRBV2; CDR3 protein: CASSLQGRDNEQFF; CDR3 DNA: TGTGCCAGCAGCTTACAGGGTAGAGACAATGAGCAGTTCTTC